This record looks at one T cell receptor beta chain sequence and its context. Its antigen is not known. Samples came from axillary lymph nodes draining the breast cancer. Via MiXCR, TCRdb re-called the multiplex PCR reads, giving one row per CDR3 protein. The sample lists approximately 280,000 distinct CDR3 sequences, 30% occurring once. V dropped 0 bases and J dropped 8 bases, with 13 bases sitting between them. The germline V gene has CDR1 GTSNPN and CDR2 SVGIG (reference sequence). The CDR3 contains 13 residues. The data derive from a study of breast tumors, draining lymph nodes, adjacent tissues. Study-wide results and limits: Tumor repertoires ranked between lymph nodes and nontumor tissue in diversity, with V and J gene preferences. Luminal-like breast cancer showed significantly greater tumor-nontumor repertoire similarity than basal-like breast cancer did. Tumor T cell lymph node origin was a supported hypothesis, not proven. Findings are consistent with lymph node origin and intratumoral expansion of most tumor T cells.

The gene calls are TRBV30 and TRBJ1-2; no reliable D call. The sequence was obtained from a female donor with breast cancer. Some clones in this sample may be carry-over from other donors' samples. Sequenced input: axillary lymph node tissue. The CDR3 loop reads CAWSVDVQTGYTF. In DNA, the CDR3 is TGTGCCTGGAGTGTAGATGTTCAGACAGGCTACACCTTC.